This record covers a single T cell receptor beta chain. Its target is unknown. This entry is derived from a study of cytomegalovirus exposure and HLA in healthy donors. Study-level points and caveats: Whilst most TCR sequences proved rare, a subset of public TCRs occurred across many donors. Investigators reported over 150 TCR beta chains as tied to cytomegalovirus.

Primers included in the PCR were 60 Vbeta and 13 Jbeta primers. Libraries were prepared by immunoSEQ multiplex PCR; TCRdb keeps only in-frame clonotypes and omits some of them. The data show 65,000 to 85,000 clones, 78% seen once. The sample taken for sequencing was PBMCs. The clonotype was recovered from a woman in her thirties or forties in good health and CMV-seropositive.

CDR3 nucleotides: TGTGCCAGCAGCTTATCCGGGACAGGCCTGAATTCACCCCTCCACTTT. This translates into CASSLSGTGLNSPLHF. The chain carries TRBV11-1 and TRBJ1-6; TRBD1 agrees at 8 bases. CDR3 length: 16 residues. J lost 7 bases, V lost 2 bases, and 7 bases had no gene match. The V gene's germline CDR1 is SGHAT and CDR2 FQDESV (reference sequence).